This T cell receptor (beta chain) was captured by sequencing in a study of response to subunit inactivated influenza vaccine. Study-wide results and caveats: Authors suggested seasonal influenza vaccinations each recruit few new T cells.

On this clonotype: The antigen is unknown.

The CDR3 contains 15 residues. V gave up 5 bases and J gave up 0 bases, with 13 bases separating them. Per the germline V gene, CDR1 is DFQATT and CDR2 is SNEGSKA (reference sequence). Using its own MiXCR run on the RT-PCR reads, TCRdb lists one record per CDR3 protein. The sample includes 540,000 or so distinct CDR3 sequences, 10% to 15% of them seen just once. This rearrangement joins TRBV20-1 to TRBJ2-2; D is perhaps TRBD1 or TRBD2 (5 bases each). The specimen was PBMCs from blood, collected more than 35 days after vaccination. The receptor's source is a man aged 50 to 59 who received an inactivated influenza vaccine. The CDR3 sequence is CSASGPFANTGELFF. As DNA, the CDR3 is TGCAGTGCTTCGGGACCGTTCGCGAACACCGGGGAGCTGTTTTTT.